What follows are 8 T cell receptor beta chains derived from one specimen sequenced in a study of T cells in Graves' hyperthyroidism and ophthalmopathy (dated by TCRdb to between 2019 and 2020). Preparation of the library involved multiplex PCR. TCRdb shows the sequencer as Illumina HiSeq 2000. Amplification of TCR beta CDR3 regions was carried out from RNA transcripts. The TCR CDR3 was subjected to a first round of RT-PCR using the HTBI primer set and the Qiagen OneStep RT-PCR kit. TCRdb took the public reads, trimmed them with fastp at Q25, ran MiXCR for clone calling and kept in-frame beta chains. For every CDR3 protein sequence, its rows merge into one entry that carries the most common genes and DNA. The sample table shows a few hundred thousand distinct CDR3 sequences, and more than 15% are seen once. Around 7.5% of the sample comes from the top ten. The source material was blood. All receptors come from a woman in her twenties or thirties with Graves' hyperthyroidism.

This clonotype has ten or more counts. The gene calls are TRBV7-2 and TRBJ2-3, with 9 bases identical to TRBD1. The CDR3 extends over 15 amino acids. The ends lost 4 bases at V and 4 bases at J; junction bases unmatched: 6. The germline CDR1 and CDR2 sequences are SGHTA and FQGNSA. CDR3 amino acids: CASSYGQGWADTQYF. The DNA for the CDR3 is TGTGCCAGCAGCTACGGACAGGGGTGGGCAGATACGCAGTATTTT.

As concerns this clonotype: Given a much more abundant clone one base away, this may be a read error. The chain joins TRBV7-9 to TRBJ2-7; D remains unclear. The V gene's germline CDR1 is SEHNR and CDR2 FQNEAQ (reference sequence). This CDR3 has 14 amino acids. The CDR3 DNA is TGTACCAGCAGCTTAGGACGGAACTCCTACGAGCAGTACTTC. It yields the protein CTSSLGRNSYEQYF.

This clonotype appeared a few times. V and J are TRBV28 and TRBJ2-4, with unresolved D. From germline, CDR1 is MDHEN and CDR2 SYDVKM. Trimming removed 7 bases at V and 3 bases at J, with 16 bases between. CDR3 length: 15 residues. CDR3 in amino acids: CASTPLGFGKNIQYF. The CDR3 DNA is TGTGCCAGCACCCCACTGGGGTTCGGCAAAAACATTCAGTACTTC.

This clonotype was seen repeatedly, ten times or more. In nucleotides, the CDR3 is TGTGCCAGCAGTTTCCCGACTCACTACGAGCAGTACTTC. Protein: CASSFPTHYEQYF. The chain joins TRBV28 to TRBJ2-7; no definite D call. Trimming shortened V by 3 bases and J by 3 bases, and 9 bases separated the two germline ends. From germline, CDR1 is MDHEN and CDR2 SYDVKM. This CDR3 region has 13 residues.

The chain joins TRBV5-4 to TRBJ1-2, with TRBD1 matching 8 bases. CDR1 is SGHNT and CDR2 is YYREEE in the germline V gene (reference sequence). The ends lost 2 bases at V and 8 bases at J; junction bases unmatched: 8. This CDR3 has 14 residues. CDR3 in DNA: TGTGCCAGCAGCTTATCGGACAGGGACGGGGGCTACACCTTC. It is translated as CASSLSDRDGGYTF.

The V call is TRBV5-4, the J call TRBJ2-1; TRBD1 matches at 7 bases. The CDR3 has 13 amino acids. In germline, CDR1 is SGHNT, CDR2 YYREEE (reference sequence). J lost 9 bases, V lost 3 bases, and 6 bases had no gene match. The CDR3 spells CASSSVQGSEQFF. The CDR3 bases are TGTGCCAGCAGCTCGGTACAGGGGAGTGAGCAGTTCTTC.

The chain couples TRBV24-1 to TRBJ1-2; D is uncertain. This CDR3 is built from 14 residues. CDR1 is KGHDR and CDR2 is SFDVKD in the germline V gene. The V and J ends lost 3 bases and 4 bases respectively, with 11 bases between them. The CDR3 loop is CATSDASGPYGYTF. The CDR3 nucleotides are TGTGCCACCAGTGATGCCTCAGGTCCCTATGGCTACACCTTC.

This clonotype was recorded a few times. V is TRBV27 and J is TRBJ2-2, with TRBD2 matching 7 bases. The CDR3 sequence is 16 residues long. V dropped 6 bases and J dropped 3; count of bases not matched to a gene: 10. Germline V lookup: CDR1 MNHEY, CDR2 SMNVEV (reference sequence). The CDR3 spells CASREGLPPYTGELFF. The CDR3 nucleotides read TGTGCCAGCAGAGAGGGACTACCCCCCTACACCGGGGAGCTGTTTTTT.